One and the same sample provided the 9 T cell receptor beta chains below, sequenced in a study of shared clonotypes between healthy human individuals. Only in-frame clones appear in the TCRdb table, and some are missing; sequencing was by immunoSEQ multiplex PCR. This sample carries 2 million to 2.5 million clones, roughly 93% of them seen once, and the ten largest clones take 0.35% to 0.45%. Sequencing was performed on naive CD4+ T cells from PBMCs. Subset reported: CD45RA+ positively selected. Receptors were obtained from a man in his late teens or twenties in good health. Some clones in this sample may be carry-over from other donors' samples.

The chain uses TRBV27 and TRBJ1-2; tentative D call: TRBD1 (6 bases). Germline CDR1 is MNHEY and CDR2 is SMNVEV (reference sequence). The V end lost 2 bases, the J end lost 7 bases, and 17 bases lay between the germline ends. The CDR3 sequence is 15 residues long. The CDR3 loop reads CASSLVGGAAVGYTF. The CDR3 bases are TGTGCCAGCAGTTTAGTGGGGGGCGCAGCGGTTGGCTACACCTTC.

This CDR3 is CASSLGLASEQYF. For the CDR3, the DNA is TGTGCCAGCAGCTTGGGGCTAGCCTCCGAGCAGTACTTC. The chain carries TRBV5-4 and TRBJ2-7; D perhaps matches TRBD2 (5 bases). The CDR3 is made up of 13 amino acids. In germline, CDR1 is SGHNT, CDR2 YYREEE (reference sequence). Deletions cut 0 bases from V and 6 bases from J, with 10 bases between.

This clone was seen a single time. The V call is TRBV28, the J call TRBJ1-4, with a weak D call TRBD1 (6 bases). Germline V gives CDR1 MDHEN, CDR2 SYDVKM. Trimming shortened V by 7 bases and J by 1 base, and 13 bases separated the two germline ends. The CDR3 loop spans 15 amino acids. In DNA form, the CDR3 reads TGTGCCAGCATAGGAGGGGGGGAAACTAATGAAAAACTGTTTTTT. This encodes CASIGGGETNEKLFF. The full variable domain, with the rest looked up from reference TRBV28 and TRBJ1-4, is DVKVTQSSRYLVKRTGEKVFLECVQDMDHENMFWYRQDPGLGLRLIYFSYDVKMKEKGDIPEGYSVSREKKERFSLILESASTNQTSMYLCASIGGGETNEKLFFGSGTQLSVL.

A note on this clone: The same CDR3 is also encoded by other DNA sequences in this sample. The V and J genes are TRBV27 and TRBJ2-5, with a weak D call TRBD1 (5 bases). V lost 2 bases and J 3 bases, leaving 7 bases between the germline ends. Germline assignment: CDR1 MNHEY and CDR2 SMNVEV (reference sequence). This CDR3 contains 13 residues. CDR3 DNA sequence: TGTGCCAGCAGTTTACGCAGGGAAGAGACCCAGTACTTC. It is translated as CASSLRREETQYF.

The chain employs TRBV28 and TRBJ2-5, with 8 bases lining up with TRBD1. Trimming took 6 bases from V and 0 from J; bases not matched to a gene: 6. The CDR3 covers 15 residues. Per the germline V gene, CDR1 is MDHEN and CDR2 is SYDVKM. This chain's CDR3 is CASRRDRPYQETQYF. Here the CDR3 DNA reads TGTGCCAGCAGAAGGGACAGGCCGTACCAAGAGACCCAGTACTTC.

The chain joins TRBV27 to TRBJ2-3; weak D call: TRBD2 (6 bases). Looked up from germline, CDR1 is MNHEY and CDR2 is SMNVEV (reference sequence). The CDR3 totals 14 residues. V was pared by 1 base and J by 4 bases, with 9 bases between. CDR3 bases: TGTGCCAGCAGTTTATGGGGGGAGGCAGATACGCAGTATTTT. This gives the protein CASSLWGEADTQYF.

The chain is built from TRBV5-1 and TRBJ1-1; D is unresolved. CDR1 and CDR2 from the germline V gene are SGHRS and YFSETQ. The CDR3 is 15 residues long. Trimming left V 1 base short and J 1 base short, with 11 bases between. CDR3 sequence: CASSLLPTANTEAFF. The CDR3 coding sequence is TGCGCCAGCAGCTTGTTGCCGACCGCGAACACTGAAGCTTTCTTT.

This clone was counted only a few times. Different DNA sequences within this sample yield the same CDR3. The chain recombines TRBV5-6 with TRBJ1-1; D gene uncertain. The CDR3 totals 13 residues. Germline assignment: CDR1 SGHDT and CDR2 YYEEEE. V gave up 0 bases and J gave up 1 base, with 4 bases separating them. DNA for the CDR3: TGTGCCAGCAGCTTGGGAGGGAACACTGAAGCTTTCTTT. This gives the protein CASSLGGNTEAFF.

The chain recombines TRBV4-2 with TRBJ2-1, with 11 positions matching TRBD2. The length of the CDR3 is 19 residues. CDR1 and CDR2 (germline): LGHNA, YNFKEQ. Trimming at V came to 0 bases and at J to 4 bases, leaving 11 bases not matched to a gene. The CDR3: CASSQEAPGTSGNYNEQFF. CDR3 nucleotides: TGTGCCAGCAGCCAAGAGGCTCCTGGGACTAGCGGTAATTACAATGAGCAGTTCTTC.